This section outlines one TCR beta chain sequence together with its context. No antigen is known for it. This record comes from a study of early T cells in non-severe SARS-CoV-2 infection. Study overall: Bulk RNA taken from unsorted whole blood was sequenced, leaving chains unpaired.

Study-level findings and limits: In VDJdb matching, anti-spike CD8 responses were favored while private and CD4 specificities went missing.

The CDR3 runs 13 residues. Germline V CDR1 and CDR2: SQVTM, ANQGSEA. Between the trimmed V and J ends, which lost 2 bases and 4 bases, there was a span of 9 bases. Individual cDNA molecules carried attached unique molecular identifiers. TCRdb reanalysed the 5' RACE reads using MiXCR and keeps one entry per CDR3 protein. The sample lists about 71,000 distinct CDR3 sequences, roughly 15% occurring once. V usage is TRBV29-1 and J usage is TRBJ2-1; D is uncertain. The sequenced material came from whole blood. The sequence derives from an adult who was a healthcare worker with PCR-confirmed SARS-CoV-2 infection or an uninfected control (not recorded which). CDR3 loop: CSVERNRYNEQFF. The CDR3 DNA reads TGCAGCGTTGAACGAAATCGGTACAATGAGCAGTTCTTC.